This T cell receptor beta chain was found in a study of T-cell memory formation after mild COVID-19. Study information: Largely, TCR clusters stayed within a single donor. The study's findings and limits: Clones contracting day 15 to 85 were balanced CD4/CD8; later expanders leaned CD4+. Clonal second-wave expansions that peaked on day 37 had unconfirmed SARS-CoV-2 specificity. Chiefly within CM and EM were the contracting CD4+ clones; CD8+ ones were within EMRA.

A note on this clonotype: Its specificity is not known.

A single record per CDR3 protein comes from TCRdb applying MiXCR to the 5' RACE reads. The sample has 250,000 to 300,000 distinct CDR3 sequences, 15% to 20% seen once; the top ten hold 22%. Trimming removed 3 bases from V and 0 bases from J, with 11 bases in between. Germline assignment: CDR1 MNHEY and CDR2 SVGAGI. The CDR3 is 15 residues long. The clonotype originates from a man younger than 30 who had mild COVID-19 (a few samples of this study predate the infection). Cell type and time point are not known. The sample was PBMCs or a T cell subset sorted from them (not recorded which). V is TRBV6-5 and J is TRBJ1-2; D unresolved. CDR3 sequence (DNA): TGTGCCAGCAGTTATGGGCAGCTAGCTAACTATGGCTACACCTTC. The encoded protein is CASSYGQLANYGYTF.